Here is one T cell receptor (beta chain) with its context. Its antigen remains unknown. This sample stems from a study of PD-1 blockade in classical Hodgkin lymphoma. There are 18 residues in the CDR3. The germline V gene has CDR1 LGHNA and CDR2 YSLEER. Unmatched junction bases numbered 10, after V lost 5 bases and J lost 0 bases. Points from the study as a whole: TCR diversity at baseline was reported to be reduced in newly diagnosed patients relative to healthy donors.

Measured with immunoSEQ multiplex PCR; TCRdb has only the in-frame clones, and not every one. In the table there are some 3,200 clones, approximately 80% of which are singletons. Documented time point: newly diagnosed, previously untreated cHL patient sample. Investigators obtained CD8+ T cells from thawed PBMCs by magnetic negative selection. This sequence was found in a human donor with classical Hodgkin lymphoma. The sample taken for sequencing was CD8+ T cells from blood. The V and J genes are TRBV4-3 and TRBJ2-3, with 11 bases that match TRBD2. This CDR3 reads CASSATSGRVSSTDTQYF. CDR3 sequence (DNA): TGCGCCAGCAGCGCTACTAGCGGGAGAGTGTCAAGCACAGATACGCAGTATTTT.